The count of the clone carrying this TCR beta chain is one. Antigen unknown. This sample stems from a study of T cells in tumors after PD-1 blockade. Across the study: During anti-PD-1 treatment, some patients continued daily vismodegib 150 mg. Mean per blood sample: roughly 100,000 templates (about 21,000-270,000), 36,536 unique clonotypes.

The CDR3 loop spans 15 amino acids. V gave up 0 bases and J gave up 2 bases, with 10 bases separating them. Germline V lookup: CDR1 SNHLY, CDR2 FYNNEI. Study findings and constraints: Some novel exhausted tumor clones appeared in pre-treatment blood, suggesting peripheral recruitment.

Profiling relied on immunoSEQ multiplex PCR, and the TCRdb table lists in-frame clones only, not all of them. Of roughly 15,000 clones listed, roughly 82% are singletons. This TCR was recovered from a human donor with basal cell carcinoma. Material: PBMCs, obtained after anti-PD-1 treatment. V gene TRBV2 combines with J gene TRBJ2-5; D gene unclear. CDR3 DNA: TGTGCCAGCAGTGAAGCGCAAGCACGACAAGAGACCCAGTACTTC. Translated: CASSEAQARQETQYF.